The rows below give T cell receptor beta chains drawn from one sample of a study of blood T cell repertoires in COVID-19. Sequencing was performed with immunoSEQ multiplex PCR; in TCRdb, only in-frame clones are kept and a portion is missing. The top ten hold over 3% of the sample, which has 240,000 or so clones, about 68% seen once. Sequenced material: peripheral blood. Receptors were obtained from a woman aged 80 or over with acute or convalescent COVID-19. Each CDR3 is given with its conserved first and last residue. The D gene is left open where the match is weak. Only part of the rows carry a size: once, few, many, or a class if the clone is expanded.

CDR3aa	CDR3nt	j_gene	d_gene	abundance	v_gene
CASGLQGVRSF	TGTGCTAGTGGTTTGCAGGGGGTCAGGTCCTTC	TRBJ1-2	TRBD1	.	TRBV12-5
CASSPPLSGANVLTF	TGCGCCAGCAGCCCACCGCTTAGTGGGGCCAACGTCCTGACTTTC	TRBJ2-6	.	.	TRBV5-1
CASSPSSRYNYGYTF	TGTGCCAGCAGCCCGTCTTCCCGTTATAACTATGGCTACACCTTC	TRBJ1-2	.	few	TRBV3-1/TRBV3-2
CASTHSGQGAYEQYF	TGTGCCAGCACCCACTCGGGACAGGGGGCTTACGAGCAGTACTTC	TRBJ2-7	TRBD1	.	TRBV3-1/TRBV3-2
CASSLDRLTEAFF	TGTGCCAGCAGTTTAGACAGGCTCACTGAAGCTTTCTTT	TRBJ1-1	.	.	TRBV12-3/TRBV12-4
CASSHAGVVETQYF	TGTGCCAGCAGCCACGCGGGAGTCGTGGAGACCCAGTACTTC	TRBJ2-5	TRBD2	.	TRBV11-2
CASSSLRDDRDTEAFF	TGTGCCAGCAGCTCATTGCGGGACGATCGGGACACTGAAGCTTTCTTT	TRBJ1-1	.	.	TRBV5-6
CASTPGQSNYGYTF	TGTGCCAGCACCCCGGGACAGTCTAACTATGGCTACACCTTC	TRBJ1-2	TRBD1	.	TRBV3-1/TRBV3-2
CSVEERGQGFFSGYTF	TGCAGCGTTGAAGAGCGGGGACAGGGCTTTTTCTCTGGCTACACCTTC	TRBJ1-2	TRBD1	.	TRBV29-1
CASSAGASRETQYF	TGTGCCAGTAGTGCAGGGGCAAGTCGGGAGACCCAGTACTTC	TRBJ2-5	.	.	TRBV19
CASNREVYGSYEQYF	TGTGCCAGCAACAGGGAAGTGTATGGCTCCTACGAGCAGTACTTC	TRBJ2-7	.	.	TRBV2
CASSYQGVNTEAFF	TGTGCCAGCAGCTACCAGGGGGTGAACACTGAAGCTTTCTTT	TRBJ1-1	TRBD1	few	TRBV3-1/TRBV3-2
CASSAAGTGNQPQHF	TGTGCCAGCAGCGCCGCCGGGACAGGCAATCAGCCCCAGCATTTT	TRBJ1-5	TRBD1	.	TRBV7-9
CSVGTGALNEKLFF	TGCAGCGTGGGTACAGGCGCCCTTAATGAAAAACTGTTTTTT	TRBJ1-4	.	few	TRBV29-1
CASSQGSRVTNEQFF	TGCGCCAGCAGCCAAGGATCCCGGGTTACAAATGAGCAGTTCTTC	TRBJ2-1	.	.	TRBV4-3
CASSREAGGRNEQFF	TGCGCCAGCAGCAGAGAAGCGGGGGGGCGGAATGAGCAGTTCTTC	TRBJ2-1	TRBD2	.	TRBV5-1
CASSLASLAAANTGELFF	TGCGCCAGCAGCTTGGCCTCCCTAGCAGCAGCGAACACCGGGGAGCTGTTTTTT	TRBJ2-2	.	few	TRBV5-1
CASSLGTGTYEQYF	TGTGCCAGTAGTCTCGGGACAGGGACCTACGAGCAGTACTTC	TRBJ2-7	TRBD1	few	TRBV19
CASSRGETQYF	TGTGCCAGCTCCCGGGGGGAGACCCAGTACTTC	TRBJ2-5	.	.	TRBV19
CASSRSTGSGNTIYF	TGTGCCAGCAGCCGGTCGACGGGCTCTGGAAACACCATATATTTT	TRBJ1-3	.	.	TRBV3-1/TRBV3-2
CASRTSGDGDEQFF	TGCGCCAGTCGGACTAGCGGGGACGGGGATGAGCAGTTCTTC	TRBJ2-1	TRBD2	.	TRBV5-1
CSVQTGNGNQPQHF	TGCAGCGTCCAGACAGGGAATGGCAATCAGCCCCAGCATTTT	TRBJ1-5	TRBD1	.	TRBV29-1
CASSNPMGANTQYF	TGTGCCAGCAGCAACCCGATGGGGGCAAATACGCAGTATTTT	TRBJ2-3	.	.	TRBV5-4
CASSMFGTGVAVSKVETQYF	TGTGCCAGTAGTATGTTTGGGACAGGTGTAGCGGTTTCAAAGGTGGAGACCCAGTACTTC	TRBJ2-5	TRBD1	once	TRBV19
CASSLGLSNQPQHF	TGTGCCAGCAGCTTGGGTCTGAGCAATCAGCCCCAGCATTTT	TRBJ1-5	.	.	TRBV5-5
CASRQGVVSYEQYF	TGTGCCAGCAGGCAGGGGGTGGTATCCTACGAGCAGTACTTC	TRBJ2-7	TRBD1	.	TRBV27
CASSQDGRGGQETQYF	TGTGCCAGCAGCCAAGATGGGCGAGGGGGCCAAGAGACCCAGTACTTC	TRBJ2-5	.	.	TRBV3-1/TRBV3-2
CASSLVVGGNTDTQYF	TGCGCCAGCAGCTTGGTAGTAGGGGGCAACACAGATACGCAGTATTTT	TRBJ2-3	TRBD1	few	TRBV5-1
CASRSGGNQETQYF	TGTGCCAGCAGGAGCGGGGGGAATCAAGAGACCCAGTACTTC	TRBJ2-5	TRBD2	.	TRBV2
CASSSGQGRGGSPLHF	TGTGCCAGCAGCTCCGGACAGGGAAGAGGTGGTTCACCCCTCCACTTT	TRBJ1-6	TRBD1	few	TRBV11-2
CASSAMTGGTEAFF	TGTGCCAGCAGCGCAATGACAGGGGGCACTGAAGCTTTCTTT	TRBJ1-1	TRBD1	.	TRBV5-4
CASSLVFAGAEAFF	TGTGCCAGCAGCTTAGTATTTGCGGGGGCTGAAGCTTTCTTT	TRBJ1-1	.	.	TRBV7-9